The rows below give T cell receptor beta chains drawn from one sample of a study of PD-1 blockade in classical Hodgkin lymphoma. The method was immunoSEQ multiplex PCR; TCRdb's version includes in-frame clones alone and lacks a portion of them. The data contain tens of thousands of clones, about 85% of them singletons. This sample comprised peripheral blood mononuclear cells (PBMCs), obtained before the fourth cycle of nivolumab. These receptors were obtained from a human donor with classical Hodgkin lymphoma. Each CDR3 is given with its conserved first and last residue.

J gene: TRBJ2-7; V gene: TRBV7-2; CDR3 protein: CASSPTAGQGYEQYF
J gene: TRBJ2-7; V gene: TRBV2; CDR3 protein: CASSEGGEQYF
J gene: TRBJ2-2; V gene: TRBV1; CDR3 protein: CTSSQDRGSAGTCTGELFF
J gene: TRBJ2-7; V gene: TRBV27; CDR3 protein: CASSLISGSYEQYF
J gene: TRBJ2-3; V gene: TRBV5-1; CDR3 protein: CASSATTGGTDTQYF
J gene: TRBJ1-4; V gene: TRBV28; CDR3 protein: CASKVGATNEKLFF
J gene: TRBJ2-7; V gene: TRBV11-2; CDR3 protein: CASGRADTGSYEQYF
J gene: TRBJ1-2; V gene: TRBV7-3; CDR3 protein: CASSSEGYYGYTF
J gene: TRBJ2-2; V gene: TRBV6-4; CDR3 protein: CASSDSGLTGELFF
J gene: TRBJ1-1; V gene: TRBV5-1; CDR3 protein: CASSEGSEHWTEAFF
J gene: TRBJ2-3; V gene: TRBV7-2; CDR3 protein: CASSFRSDTQYF
J gene: TRBJ2-1; V gene: TRBV28; CDR3 protein: CASSDTTGLTHEQFF
J gene: TRBJ1-2; V gene: TRBV15; CDR3 protein: CATALDRSSNYGYTF
J gene: TRBJ2-2; V gene: TRBV9; CDR3 protein: CASSVALAGVSGELFF
J gene: TRBJ2-2; V gene: TRBV28; CDR3 protein: CASSPAPSGANTGELFF
J gene: TRBJ1-5; V gene: TRBV30; CDR3 protein: CAWSQGHPNQPQHF
J gene: TRBJ2-5; V gene: TRBV7-3; CDR3 protein: CASSLNPEETQYF
J gene: TRBJ1-2; V gene: TRBV6-1; CDR3 protein: CASSARQKTGYTF
J gene: TRBJ2-7; V gene: TRBV7-9; CDR3 protein: CASSLGAGTGQTYEQYF
J gene: TRBJ2-1; V gene: TRBV9; CDR3 protein: CASSVGGGSYNEQFF
J gene: TRBJ2-7; V gene: TRBV5-4; CDR3 protein: CASSSGRGTYEQYF
J gene: TRBJ1-2; V gene: TRBV10-3; CDR3 protein: CAVRDKSVERGYTF
J gene: TRBJ1-1; V gene: TRBV27; CDR3 protein: CASGGTELNTEAFF
J gene: TRBJ1-5; V gene: TRBV7-2; CDR3 protein: CASSLFAGQPQHF
J gene: TRBJ1-2; V gene: TRBV6-6; CDR3 protein: CASRQGYSQGYTF
J gene: TRBJ1-3; V gene: TRBV4-3; CDR3 protein: CASSLMAGNTIYF
J gene: TRBJ1-5; V gene: TRBV28; CDR3 protein: CASRRDRGDYSNQPQHF
J gene: TRBJ2-3; V gene: TRBV5-5; CDR3 protein: CASSFSQFLTDTQYF
J gene: TRBJ2-5; V gene: TRBV5-1; CDR3 protein: CASSLVAGYQETQYF
J gene: TRBJ2-7; V gene: TRBV9; CDR3 protein: CASSVNSGGGYEQYF
J gene: TRBJ2-7; V gene: TRBV30; CDR3 protein: CAWSIGGEQYF
J gene: TRBJ2-5; V gene: TRBV2; CDR3 protein: CASTPRGFGETQYF
J gene: TRBJ1-1; V gene: TRBV5-5; CDR3 protein: CASSLRGGGAFF
J gene: TRBJ1-2; V gene: TRBV2; CDR3 protein: CASSVRTDNYGYIF
J gene: TRBJ2-1; V gene: TRBV29-1; CDR3 protein: CSGYDSGHNEQFF
J gene: TRBJ2-7; V gene: TRBV7-8; CDR3 protein: CASSLAGQGLEQYF
J gene: TRBJ2-1; V gene: TRBV7-2; CDR3 protein: CASSPMGQGFEQFF
J gene: TRBJ1-4; V gene: TRBV28; CDR3 protein: CASSSTGTGGGKLFF
J gene: TRBJ1-1; V gene: TRBV28; CDR3 protein: CASSPGTGGEAFF
J gene: TRBJ2-3; V gene: TRBV7-6; CDR3 protein: CASSFGPGLGGDTQYF
J gene: TRBJ2-3; V gene: TRBV11-1; CDR3 protein: CASSLGRFTDTQYF
J gene: TRBJ2-5; V gene: TRBV9; CDR3 protein: CASSVEGWVETQYF
J gene: NA; V gene: TRBV10-3; CDR3 protein: CAIGPIPVGEQYF
J gene: TRBJ2-5; V gene: TRBV10-3; CDR3 protein: CATAPSGQETQYF
J gene: TRBJ1-1; V gene: TRBV7-3; CDR3 protein: CASSLQPNTEAFF